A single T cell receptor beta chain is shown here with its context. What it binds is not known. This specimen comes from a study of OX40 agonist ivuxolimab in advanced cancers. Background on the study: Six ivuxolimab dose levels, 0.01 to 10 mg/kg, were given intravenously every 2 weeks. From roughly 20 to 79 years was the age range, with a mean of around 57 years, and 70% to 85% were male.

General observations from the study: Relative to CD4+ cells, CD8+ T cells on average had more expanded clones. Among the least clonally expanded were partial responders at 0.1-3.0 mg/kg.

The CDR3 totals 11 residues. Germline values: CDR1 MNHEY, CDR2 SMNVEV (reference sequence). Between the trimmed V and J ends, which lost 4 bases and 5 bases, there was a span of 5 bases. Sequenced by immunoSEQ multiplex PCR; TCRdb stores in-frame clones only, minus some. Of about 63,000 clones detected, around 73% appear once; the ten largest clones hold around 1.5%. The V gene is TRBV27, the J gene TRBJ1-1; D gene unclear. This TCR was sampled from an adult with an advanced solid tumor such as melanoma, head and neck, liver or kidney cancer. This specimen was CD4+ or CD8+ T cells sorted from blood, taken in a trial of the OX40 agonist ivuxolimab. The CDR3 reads CASSSQTEAFF. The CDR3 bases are TGTGCCAGCAGTTCCCAAACTGAAGCTTTCTTT.